The 22 T cell receptor beta chains below were found in one sample sequenced in a study of shared clonotypes between healthy human individuals. The assay was immunoSEQ multiplex PCR, and TCRdb's table has in-frame clones only and misses some. The sample holds 170,000 or so clones, about 66% seen once. Sequencing input: memory CD4+ T cells sorted from blood. The subset was: CD45RA-negative fraction. These receptors were collected from a man in his thirties or forties in good health.

The gene calls are TRBV28 and TRBJ2-1; tentative D call: TRBD2 (5 bases). The V and J ends lost 2 bases and 0 bases respectively, with 11 bases between them. Germline V CDR1 and CDR2: MDHEN, SYDVKM. The CDR3 spans 16 residues. The CDR3 sequence: CASSLTPGSSYNEQFF. In DNA form, the CDR3 reads TGTGCCAGCAGTTTAACCCCGGGGAGCTCCTACAATGAGCAGTTCTTC.

The genes are TRBV30 and TRBJ2-5; D possibly matches TRBD1 or TRBD2 (7 bases each). Germline CDR1 reads GTSNPN; CDR2 reads SVGIG (reference sequence). The CDR3 has 16 residues. V was clipped by 2 bases and J by 5 bases, with 21 bases between them. Here the CDR3 reads CAWSRGRGLSEETQYF. The DNA of the CDR3 is TGTGCCTGGAGTAGGGGGAGGGGGCTTTCGGAGGAGACCCAGTACTTC.

V gene TRBV5-1 combines with J gene TRBJ2-2, with 8 bases aligning to TRBD1. The V gene end was trimmed by 4 bases and the J gene end by 1 base; junction bases not matched to a gene: 15. CDR1 and CDR2 (germline): SGHRS, YFSETQ. There are 19 residues in the CDR3. The CDR3 sequence: CASSPNDRGRSGNTGELFF. Here the CDR3 DNA reads TGCGCCAGCAGCCCCAACGACAGGGGCCGCTCAGGGAACACCGGGGAGCTGTTTTTT.

The chain combines TRBV14 with TRBJ2-2, with 7 bases fitting TRBD2. The germline gives CDR1 SGHDN, CDR2 FVKESK. There are 15 residues in the CDR3. J was trimmed by 4 bases and V by 4 bases; bases with no gene match: 6. The CDR3 DNA reads as TGTGCCAGCAGCCCCACTAGCGTACTCACCGGGGAGCTGTTTTTT. Protein: CASSPTSVLTGELFF.

This clone was picked up one time. The V and J genes are TRBV30 and TRBJ2-5; D gene uncertain. From germline, CDR1 is GTSNPN and CDR2 SVGIG (reference sequence). Trimming stripped 5 bases from V and 4 bases from J, with 20 bases between. The CDR3 is made up of 15 amino acids. In DNA form, the CDR3 reads TGTGCCTGGCAACCCCCGGGCCCGGGCGGAGAGACCCAGTACTTC. Translation gives CAWQPPGPGGETQYF. Based on the CDR3 plus reference TRBV30 and TRBJ2-5, the full variable domain is SQTIHQWPATLVQPVGSPLSLECTVEGTSNPNLYWYRQAAGRGLQLLFYSVGIGQISSEVPQNLSASRPQDRQFILSSKKLLLSDSGFYLCAWQPPGPGGETQYFGPGTRLLVL.

This sequence joins TRBV18 and TRBJ2-3; D gene ambiguous. The V gene lost 3 bases and the J gene lost 2 bases, with 6 bases spanning the gap. Germline V gene data show CDR1 as KGHSH and CDR2 as LQKENI. This CDR3 comprises 13 residues. CDR3 residues: CASSPEITDTQYF. CDR3 DNA sequence: TGTGCCAGCTCACCGGAAATCACAGATACGCAGTATTTT.

The rearrangement links TRBV11-3 to TRBJ2-3, with 12 bases aligning to TRBD2. CDR3 length: 17 amino acids. Germline trimming cut 2 bases from V and 2 bases from J; bases unmatched to any gene: 5. CDR1 SGHNT and CDR2 YENEEA come from the germline V gene. CDR3 sequence: CASSLLLAGGITDTQYF. CDR3 nucleotide sequence: TGTGCCAGCAGCTTACTCCTAGCGGGAGGGATCACAGATACGCAGTATTTT.

V and J are TRBV6-5 and TRBJ2-1, with D possibly being TRBD2 (6 bases). The ends were cut back, 11 bases at V and 6 bases at J, with 20 bases in the middle. Germline CDR1 MNHEY, CDR2 SVGAGI. This CDR3 has 14 residues. The CDR3 bases are TGTGCCGCCTTGAAGGACTATCCTGGCAATGAGCAGTTCTTC. As protein: CAALKDYPGNEQFF.

V and J are TRBV27 and TRBJ2-3, with 7 bases matching TRBD1. Germline-derived CDR1 and CDR2 are MNHEY and SMNVEV (reference sequence). The trim removed 0 bases at V and 2 bases at J, leaving 2 bases unmatched. CDR3 length: 15 residues. CDR3 sequence (DNA): TGTGCCAGCAGTTTATCGGGACAGATCACAGATACGCAGTATTTT. Its protein product is CASSLSGQITDTQYF.

The chain links TRBV27 to TRBJ2-3; 7 nucleotides match TRBD1. In germline, CDR1 is MNHEY, CDR2 SMNVEV (reference sequence). The V segment lost 5 bases and the J segment 8 bases; nucleotides outside the gene matches: 16. The CDR3 consists of 16 residues. The CDR3 here is CASSPPGRQGGATQYF. The CDR3, as DNA: TGTGCCAGCAGTCCCCCTGGGAGACAGGGTGGTGCTACGCAGTATTTT.

This sequence joins TRBV5-1 and TRBJ1-1, with 9 bases fitting TRBD1. Trimming removed 5 bases from V and 1 base from J; junction bases left unmatched: 12. From germline, CDR1 is SGHRS and CDR2 YFSETQ. The CDR3 runs to 17 residues. The chain's CDR3 is CASRLTGTGRGNTEAFF. The CDR3 DNA follows: TGCGCCAGCAGACTAACCGGGACAGGGCGAGGGAACACTGAAGCTTTCTTT.

This clone has just a few counts. The V and J genes are TRBV5-1 and TRBJ1-1; D is ambiguous. The V and J ends lost 1 base and 1 base respectively, with 5 bases between them. The V gene's germline CDR1 is SGHRS and CDR2 YFSETQ. CDR3 size: 13 residues. In DNA, the CDR3 is TGCGCCAGCAGCTTGTGGGGGAACACTGAAGCTTTCTTT. Protein sequence: CASSLWGNTEAFF.

Details on this clone: The identical CDR3 is also encoded by other nucleotide sequences in the sample. The V gene is TRBV27, the J gene TRBJ2-3; 8 bases are shared with TRBD1. The V gene's germline CDR1 is MNHEY and CDR2 SMNVEV (reference sequence). J lost 4 bases, V lost 0 bases, and 3 bases had no gene match. The CDR3 is made up of 15 amino acids. The CDR3 spells CASSLSSGGADTQYF. The CDR3 coding sequence is TGTGCCAGCAGTTTATCGTCAGGGGGCGCAGATACGCAGTATTTT.

The chain carries TRBV11-2 and TRBJ2-7; 7 nucleotides line up with TRBD2. Germline lookup yields CDR1 SGHAT and CDR2 FQNNGV. J was trimmed by 3 bases and V by 6 bases; bases with no gene match: 14. The CDR3 has 16 residues. CDR3 nucleotides: TGTGCCAGCAGGTCCCGCTCCGGGGGGAGGGACTACGAGCAGTACTTC. Translating it yields CASRSRSGGRDYEQYF.

This clone was counted many times. The gene calls are TRBV7-8 and TRBJ2-5; 7 bases agree with TRBD2. The CDR3 runs 15 residues. Germline lookup yields CDR1 SGHVS and CDR2 FQNEAQ. After removal of 5 bases from V and 2 bases from J, the junction contained 8 bases not matched to a gene. The CDR3 DNA sequence: TGTGCCAGCAGCCCCTCGGCTAGCGGACAAGAGACCCAGTACTTC. Amino acid sequence: CASSPSASGQETQYF.

CDR3 sequence reads: CASRTTGGHGYTF. CDR3 DNA: TGTGCCAGCAGAACCACAGGGGGCCATGGCTACACCTTC. The V and J genes are TRBV27 and TRBJ1-2, with 9 nucleotides matching TRBD1. Germline V gives CDR1 MNHEY, CDR2 SMNVEV (reference sequence). CDR3 length: 13 amino acids. Trimming cost V 6 bases and J 6 bases; bases outside gene matches: 5.

The V and J genes are TRBV29-1 and TRBJ2-7; D unclear. V lost 6 bases, J lost 0 bases, and 9 bases lay in between. Germline V gene lookup returns CDR1 SQVTM and CDR2 ANQGSEA. The CDR3 is 12 residues long. The CDR3 loop reads CSVGPYSYEQYF. The CDR3 DNA follows: TGCAGCGTAGGACCTTACTCCTACGAGCAGTACTTC.

In this sample, this clone turned up once. The chain uses TRBV6-4 and TRBJ2-1; a possible D gene is TRBD1 (6 bases). Germline V gene sequence: CDR1 MRHNA, CDR2 SNTAGT. The V end was cut by 8 bases, the J end by 6 bases, with 20 bases between. The CDR3 contains 15 residues. The CDR3 DNA is TGTGCCAGCTCTCAGGGGCTCCCTGGTCTCAATGAGCAGTTCTTC. Protein: CASSQGLPGLNEQFF.

CDR3 coding DNA: TGCGCCAGCAGCTACGGGCCAGATACGCAGTATTTT. Its translation is CASSYGPDTQYF. This rearrangement joins TRBV5-1 to TRBJ2-3; D not resolved. Trimming removed 3 bases at V and 4 bases at J, with 6 bases between. The CDR3 extends over 12 amino acids. CDR1 is SGHRS and CDR2 is YFSETQ in the germline V gene.

The chain uses TRBV7-2 and TRBJ1-1, with D uncertain. CDR1 is SGHTA and CDR2 is FQGNSA in the germline V gene. This CDR3 is built from 16 residues. Trimming took off 1 base at V and 3 bases at J, with 15 bases between the two ends. The CDR3 DNA sequence: TGTGCCAGCAGCTTAGAACCCCCGAGGTTGGACACTGAAGCTTTCTTT. Translated, it gives CASSLEPPRLDTEAFF.

Written as DNA, the CDR3 is TGTGCCAGCACCCTATTCGGTGGGACAGATACGCAGTATTTT. It is translated as CASTLFGGTDTQYF. V usage is TRBV5-6 and J usage is TRBJ2-3; D gene uncertain. Germline V gene data show CDR1 as SGHDT and CDR2 as YYEEEE. Trimming stripped 6 bases from V and 3 bases from J, with 14 bases between. The CDR3 loop spans 14 amino acids.

This clone was observed a few times. V usage is TRBV10-3 and J usage is TRBJ1-1; 8 bases match TRBD1. CDR1 is ENHRY, CDR2 SYGVKD, per germline. The J segment lost 1 base and the V segment lost 7 bases, leaving 14 bases of the junction unmatched. The CDR3 sequence is 17 residues long. The CDR3 loop reads CAIKPGTGKKTNTEAFF. The CDR3 nucleotides read TGTGCCATCAAGCCGGGGACAGGCAAAAAGACGAACACTGAAGCTTTCTTT.